This is a list of T cell receptor beta chains from one sample in a study of blood T cell repertoires in COVID-19. Sequenced by immunoSEQ multiplex PCR; TCRdb stores in-frame clones only, minus some. Of about 430,000 clones in the sample, around nine tenths are singletons; the top ten hold around 1.5%. The specimen was PBMCs or T cells enriched from blood (not recorded which). The receptor set was obtained from a woman younger than 30 who had been exposed to COVID-19. Each CDR3 is given with its conserved first and last residue. Each record gives: CDR3 protein, CDR3 DNA, V gene, clone size, J gene, D gene. D genes are given only for firm matches. Only part of the rows carry a size: once, few, many, or a class if the clone is expanded.

CASSPGTTDQETQYF TGTGCCAGCTCACCCGGGACAACCGATCAAGAGACCCAGTACTTC TRBV18 . TRBJ2-5 .
CASSNRTGRNDTF TGTGCCAGCAGTAACAGGACAGGGCGTAATGACACCTTC TRBV11-3 . TRBJ1-2 TRBD1
CASRVGPNYGYTF TGTGCCAGCAGAGTTGGGCCAAACTATGGCTACACCTTC TRBV6-5 . TRBJ1-2 .
CASSNPRWTGGNGYTF TGTGCCAGCAGCAACCCCCGTTGGACAGGGGGGAATGGCTACACCTTC TRBV28 . TRBJ1-2 TRBD1
CASTERGRGEGELFF TGTGCCAGTACAGAGCGGGGGCGTGGTGAGGGGGAGCTGTTTTTT TRBV19 . TRBJ2-2 TRBD2
CASSLIDRGYEQYF TGTGCCAGCAGCTTAATCGACAGGGGCTACGAGCAGTACTTC TRBV7-6 . TRBJ2-7 TRBD1
CASRRGANEQFF TGTGCCAGCCGACGGGGGGCCAATGAGCAGTTCTTC TRBV6-5 once TRBJ2-1 .
CASSFASGRVTYEQYF TGTGCCAGCAGTTTCGCGTCGGGCAGGGTGACGTACGAGCAGTACTTC TRBV27 . TRBJ2-7 .
CASTGTAYEQYF TGTGCCAGCACCGGGACAGCCTACGAGCAGTACTTC TRBV25-1 . TRBJ2-7 TRBD1
CASTLVDRDYGYTF TGTGCCAGCACCTTAGTGGACAGGGACTATGGCTACACCTTC TRBV28 . TRBJ1-2 TRBD1
CASSQDAGRVDEQFF TGCGCCAGCAGCCAGGATGCGGGGAGGGTGGATGAGCAGTTCTTC TRBV4-1 . TRBJ2-1 TRBD2
CASSLELAGERKTQYF TGTGCCAGCAGCTTGGAACTAGCGGGTGAACGGAAGACCCAGTACTTC TRBV7-2 . TRBJ2-5 TRBD2
CASSLYGSNYGYTF TGTGCCAGCAGTTTATATGGCAGTAACTATGGCTACACCTTC TRBV27 . TRBJ1-2 .
CASSQGLAESSGNTIYF TGCGCCAGCAGCCAAGGGTTGGCGGAGAGCTCTGGAAACACCATATATTTT TRBV4-1 once TRBJ1-3 .
CASSILGSYEKLFF TGTGCCAGTAGTATCCTGGGCAGTTATGAAAAACTGTTTTTT TRBV19 . TRBJ1-4 .
CSVEEDRYQPQHF TGCAGCGTTGAAGAAGACAGATATCAGCCCCAGCATTTT TRBV29-1 . TRBJ1-5 .
CASSFVGGTGPNYGYTF TGTGCCAGCAGCTTTGTTGGTGGGACAGGGCCCAACTATGGCTACACCTTC TRBV7-9 . TRBJ1-2 TRBD1
CASSQIRDRDPDTQYF TGTGCCAGCAGCCAAATTCGGGACAGGGACCCAGATACGCAGTATTTT TRBV11-2 . TRBJ2-3 TRBD1